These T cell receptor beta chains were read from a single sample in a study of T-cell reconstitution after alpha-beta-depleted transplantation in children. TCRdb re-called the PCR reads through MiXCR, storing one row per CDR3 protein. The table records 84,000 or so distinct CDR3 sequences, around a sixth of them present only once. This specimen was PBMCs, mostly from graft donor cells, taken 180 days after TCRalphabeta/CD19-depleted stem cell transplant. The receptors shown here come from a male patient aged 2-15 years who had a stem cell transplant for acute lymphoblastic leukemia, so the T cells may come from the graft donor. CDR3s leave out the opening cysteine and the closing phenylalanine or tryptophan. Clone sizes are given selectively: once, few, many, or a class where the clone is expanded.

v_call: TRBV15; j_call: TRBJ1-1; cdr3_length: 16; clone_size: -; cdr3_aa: ATSRLLSRPSMNTEAF
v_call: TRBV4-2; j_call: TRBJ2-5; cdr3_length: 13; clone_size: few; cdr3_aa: ASSRMEGNQETQY
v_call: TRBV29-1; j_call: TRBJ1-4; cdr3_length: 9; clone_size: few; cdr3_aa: SETGTQKLF
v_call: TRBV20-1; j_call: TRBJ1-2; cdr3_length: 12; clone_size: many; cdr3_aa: SATTGRTADGYT
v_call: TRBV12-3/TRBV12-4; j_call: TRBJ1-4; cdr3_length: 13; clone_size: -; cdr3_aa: ASSLGGPTNEKLF
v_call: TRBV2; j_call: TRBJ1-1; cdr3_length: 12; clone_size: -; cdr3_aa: ASSEGQLNTEAF
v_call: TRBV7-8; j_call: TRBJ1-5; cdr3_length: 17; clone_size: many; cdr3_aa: ASSTPRQGFTRRQEPQH
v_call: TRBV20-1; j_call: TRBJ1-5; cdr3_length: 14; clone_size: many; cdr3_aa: SARNRGGLSNQPQH
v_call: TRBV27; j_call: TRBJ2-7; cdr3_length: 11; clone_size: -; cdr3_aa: ASSGQISYEQY
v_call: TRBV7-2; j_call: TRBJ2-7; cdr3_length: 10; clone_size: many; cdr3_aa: ASSVAGYEQY
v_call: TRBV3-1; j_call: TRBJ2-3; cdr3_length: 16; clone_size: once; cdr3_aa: ASSQAPPGQGGVDTQY
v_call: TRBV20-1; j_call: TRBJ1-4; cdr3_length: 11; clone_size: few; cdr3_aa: STPDRLNEKLF
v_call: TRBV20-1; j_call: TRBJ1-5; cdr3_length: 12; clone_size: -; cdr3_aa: SARIGGGNQPQH
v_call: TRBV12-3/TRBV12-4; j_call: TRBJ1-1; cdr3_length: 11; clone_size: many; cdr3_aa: ASSPSWNTEAF
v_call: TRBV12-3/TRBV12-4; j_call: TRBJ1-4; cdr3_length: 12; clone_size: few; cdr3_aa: ASSLNSGDEKLF
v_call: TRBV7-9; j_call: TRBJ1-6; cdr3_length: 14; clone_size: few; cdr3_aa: ASSLEGSSYNSPLH
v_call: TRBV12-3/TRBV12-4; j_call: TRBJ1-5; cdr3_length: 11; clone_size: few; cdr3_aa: ASSLGEGQPQH